This passage covers 17 T cell receptor beta chains from one sample sequenced in a study of cytomegalovirus exposure and HLA in healthy donors (dated by TCRdb to between 2016 and 2019). Libraries were made using the immunoSEQ multiplex PCR assay. For the multiplex PCR, a mixture combining 60 forward primers for TCR Vbeta segments and 13 reverse primers for TCR Jbeta segments was used. TCRdb re-hosts the immuneACCESS table, in-frame sequences only. Its copies lack some clones; in the studies checked, an unresolved V gene accounts for under half of them, and the cause for the rest is not known. Within this sample are a few hundred thousand clones, with approximately 82% of them counted one time only. Of the sample, over 0.5% is held by the ten largest clones. Sequencing input: PBMCs. These TCRs come from a woman aged 40 to 55 in good health and CMV-seronegative.

Only one count was recorded for this clone. This chain links TRBV29-1 with TRBJ2-3; the match to TRBD1 covers 9 bases. After removal of 6 bases from V and 13 bases from J, the junction contained 11 bases not matched to a gene. The germline gives CDR1 SQVTM, CDR2 ANQGSEA. This CDR3 comprises 12 residues. CDR3 amino acids: CSVVPRDRVEYF. The CDR3 DNA sequence: TGCAGCGTGGTTCCCCGGGACAGGGTGGAGTATTTT.

The V call is TRBV30, the J call TRBJ2-1; 14 bases agree with TRBD2. Looked up from germline, CDR1 is GTSNPN and CDR2 is SVGIG (reference sequence). The CDR3 is 16 amino acids. V was clipped by 2 bases and J by 5 bases; unmatched bases: 5. The CDR3 here is CAWSPGGLAGDNEQFF. CDR3 DNA sequence: TGTGCCTGGAGTCCCGGGGGACTAGCGGGGGACAATGAGCAGTTCTTC.

This chain joins TRBV5-4 and TRBJ2-1; 11 bases map to TRBD2. J gave up 6 bases and V 0 bases, and 8 bases lay outside the gene matches. CDR1 and CDR2 (germline): SGHNT, YYREEE (reference sequence). The CDR3 is 17 residues long. CDR3 protein: CASSLEPSGGSVNEQFF. The DNA of the CDR3 is TGTGCCAGCAGCTTGGAGCCTAGCGGGGGGTCAGTCAATGAGCAGTTCTTC.

The chain joins TRBV7-9 to TRBJ1-2; possible D gene TRBD1, 6 bases. The V gene lost 0 bases and the J gene lost 8 bases, with 10 bases spanning the gap. Germline CDR1 SEHNR, CDR2 FQNEAQ (reference sequence). This CDR3 spans 13 amino acids. The CDR3 loop is CASSLAQGEGYTF. CDR3 in DNA: TGTGCCAGCAGCTTAGCACAGGGTGAAGGCTACACCTTC.

This chain connects TRBV7-9 to TRBJ1-2; D is ambiguous. The CDR3 sequence is 15 residues long. The germline V gene encodes CDR1 SEHNR and CDR2 FQNEAQ (reference sequence). V was clipped by 6 bases and J by 3 bases, with 17 bases between them. This chain's CDR3 is CASSSSSYRYYGYTF. CDR3 bases: TGTGCCAGCAGTTCATCTTCCTATCGATACTATGGCTACACCTTC. The full variable domain, its missing parts supplied by reference TRBV7-9 and TRBJ1-2, is DTGVSQNPRHKITKRGQNVTFRCDPISEHNRLYWYRQTLGQGPEFLTYFQNEAQLEKSRLLSDRFSAERPKGSFSTLEIQRTEQGDSAMYLCASSSSSYRYYGYTFGSGTRLTVV.

The chain uses TRBV6-5 and TRBJ2-5; 7 bases align to TRBD1. The J call is doubtful: the DNA matches TRBJ2-7 better. The CDR3 runs to 15 residues. The V gene's germline CDR1 is MNHEY and CDR2 SVGAGI. CDR3 sequence reads: CASSLRDSSYYEQYF. The CDR3 DNA reads as TGTGCCAGCAGTCTTCGGGACAGTTCCTACTACGAGCAGTACTTC.

On this clone itself: This same CDR3 is encoded by further DNA sequences in the sample. This chain connects TRBV5-1 to TRBJ2-5; D remains ambiguous. The germline gives CDR1 SGHRS, CDR2 YFSETQ. This CDR3 contains 13 residues. The ends were cut back, 0 bases at V and 3 bases at J, with 6 bases in the middle. CDR3 protein: CASSLGVEETQYF. CDR3 coding DNA: TGCGCCAGCAGCTTGGGAGTTGAAGAGACCCAGTACTTC.

The chain recombines TRBV7-9 with TRBJ1-1, with 9 bases matching TRBD1. The junction had 5 bases not matched to a gene; V was cut back by 3 bases and J by 0 bases. Germline V gene lookup returns CDR1 SEHNR and CDR2 FQNEAQ (reference sequence). The CDR3 extends over 16 amino acids. The CDR3 region is CASSFRQGVLNTEAFF. CDR3 nucleotide sequence: TGTGCCAGCAGCTTCCGACAGGGGGTACTGAACACTGAAGCTTTCTTT.

The table lists this clone with a count of one. This sequence joins TRBV28 and TRBJ2-5, with 12 bases that match TRBD2. The J segment lost 5 bases and the V segment lost 2 bases, leaving 6 bases of the junction unmatched. The CDR3 runs 16 residues. Germline CDR1 reads MDHEN; CDR2 reads SYDVKM. CDR3: CASSLASGGAMETQYF. DNA of the CDR3: TGTGCCAGCAGTTTAGCTAGCGGGGGGGCAATGGAGACCCAGTACTTC. The whole variable domain, filled in from reference TRBV28 and TRBJ2-5, reads DVKVTQSSRYLVKRTGEKVFLECVQDMDHENMFWYRQDPGLGLRLIYFSYDVKMKEKGDIPEGYSVSREKKERFSLILESASTNQTSMYLCASSLASGGAMETQYFGPGTRLLVL.

This clone is a singleton in its sample. The V gene is TRBV7-9, the J gene TRBJ1-2, with TRBD1 matching 7 bases. V gave up 5 bases and J gave up 5 bases; unmatched junction bases: 14. CDR1 is SEHNR and CDR2 is FQNEAQ in the germline V gene (reference sequence). This CDR3 comprises 16 residues. The CDR3 nucleotides read TGTGCCAGCAGCCCCCTCTCGACAGGGAAAGCTTATGGCTACACCTTC. Translated: CASSPLSTGKAYGYTF.

As concerns this clone: A read error may account for a junction end that differs from germline. This rearrangement joins TRBV7-9 to TRBJ2-5; 9 positions match TRBD1. The germline gives CDR1 SEHNR, CDR2 FQNEAQ (reference sequence). The length of the CDR3 is 14 residues. CDR3 bases: TGTGCCAGCAGTCTAACTGCCGGGACAGGGACTACGAACTTC. Translated, it gives CASSLTAGTGTTNF.

This sequence joins TRBV14 and TRBJ2-1; D is ambiguous. V was trimmed by 4 bases and J by 15 bases, leaving 19 bases between them. The CDR3 loop spans 13 amino acids. Germline CDR1 is SGHDN and CDR2 is FVKESK. The DNA of the CDR3 is TGTGCCAGCAGCCCCCGGTGGGTAGAGGATCGGTTCTTC. Translation: CASSPRWVEDRFF.

The V call is TRBV18, the J call TRBJ2-3, with 9 nucleotides matching TRBD2. The J segment lost 4 bases and the V segment lost 6 bases, leaving 11 bases of the junction unmatched. The CDR3 covers 16 residues. Germline V lookup: CDR1 KGHSH, CDR2 LQKENI. In DNA form, the CDR3 reads TGTGCCAGCTCCCCGATAGCGGGGGAGGTCGCAGATACGCAGTATTTT. Its protein is CASSPIAGEVADTQYF.

The chain employs TRBV5-4 and TRBJ2-7; D might be TRBD2 (5 bases). Germline CDR1 is SGHNT and CDR2 is YYREEE (reference sequence). Trimming cost V 2 bases and J 5 bases, with 14 bases left between them. CDR3 size: 14 residues. In DNA form, the CDR3 reads TGTGCCAGCAGCTTCGATAGAGGGTCTCACGAGCAGTACTTC. Residues: CASSFDRGSHEQYF.

The chain couples TRBV15 to TRBJ1-6; 8 bases line up with TRBD1. The J segment lost 10 bases and the V segment lost 1 base, leaving 9 bases of the junction unmatched. CDR3 length: 16 amino acids. Germline CDR1 reads LNHNV; CDR2 reads YYDKDF (reference sequence). The CDR3 spells CATSRAPTGEGSPLHF. The CDR3 DNA reads as TGTGCCACCAGCAGAGCACCGACAGGGGAAGGCTCACCCCTCCACTTT.

The chain is built from TRBV7-8 and TRBJ2-2, with 9 positions matching TRBD2. V was pared by 0 bases and J by 4 bases, with 12 bases of the junction left unmatched. The CDR3 runs to 19 residues. Germline CDR1 SGHVS, CDR2 FQNEAQ. CDR3 coding DNA: TGTGCCAGCAGCTTAGCTTTTGCCTCGGGACTAGCATCCACCGGGGAGCTGTTTTTT. Residues: CASSLAFASGLASTGELFF.

The rearrangement joins TRBV13 to TRBJ1-2; tentatively, D is TRBD1 (5 bases). Germline V lookup: CDR1 PRHDT, CDR2 FYEKMQ (reference sequence). CDR3 length equals 14 residues. V was trimmed by 5 bases and J by 1 base, leaving 11 bases between them. The CDR3 protein is CASSPTRVNYGYTF. Written as DNA, the CDR3 is TGTGCCAGCAGCCCGACCAGGGTTAACTATGGCTACACCTTC. The variable domain in full, with the rest retrieved from reference TRBV13 and TRBJ1-2, is AAGVIQSPRHLIKEKRETATLKCYPIPRHDTVYWYQQGPGQDPQFLISFYEKMQSDKGSIPDRFSAQQFSDYHSELNMSSLELGDSALYFCASSPTRVNYGYTFGSGTRLTVV.